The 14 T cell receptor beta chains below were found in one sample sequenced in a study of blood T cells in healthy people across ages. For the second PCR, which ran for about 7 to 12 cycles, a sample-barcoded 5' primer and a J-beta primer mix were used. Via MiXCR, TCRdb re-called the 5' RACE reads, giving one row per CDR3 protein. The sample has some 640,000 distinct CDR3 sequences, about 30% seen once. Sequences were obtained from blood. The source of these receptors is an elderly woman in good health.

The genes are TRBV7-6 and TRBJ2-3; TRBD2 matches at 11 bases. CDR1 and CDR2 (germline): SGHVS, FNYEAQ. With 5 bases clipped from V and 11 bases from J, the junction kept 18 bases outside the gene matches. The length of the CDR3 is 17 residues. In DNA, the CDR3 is TGTGCCAGCAGCCCCACTAGCGGGGGCCCGCTCGGGTGGGGGCAGTATTTT. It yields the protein CASSPTSGGPLGWGQYF.

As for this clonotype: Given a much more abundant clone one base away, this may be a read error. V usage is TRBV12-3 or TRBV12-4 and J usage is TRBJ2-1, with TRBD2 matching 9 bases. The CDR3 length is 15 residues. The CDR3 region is CASSHSGSSYNEQVF. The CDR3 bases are TGTGCCAGCAGTCATAGCGGGAGCTCCTACAATGAGCAGGTCTTC.

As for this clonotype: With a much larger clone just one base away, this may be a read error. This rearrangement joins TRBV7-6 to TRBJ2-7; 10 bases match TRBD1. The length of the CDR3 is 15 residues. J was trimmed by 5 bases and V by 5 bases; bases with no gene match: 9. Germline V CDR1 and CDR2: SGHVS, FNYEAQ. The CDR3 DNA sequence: TGTGCCAGCAGCCCGGGCGGACAGGGGGTCCACGAGCAGTACTTC. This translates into CASSPGGQGVHEQYF. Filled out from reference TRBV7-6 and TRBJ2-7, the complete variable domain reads GAGVSQSPRYKVTKRGQDVALRCDPISGHVSLYWYRQALGQGPEFLTYFNYEAQQDKSGLPNDRFSAERPEGSISTLTIQRTEQRDSAMYRCASSPGGQGVHEQYFGPGTRLTVT.

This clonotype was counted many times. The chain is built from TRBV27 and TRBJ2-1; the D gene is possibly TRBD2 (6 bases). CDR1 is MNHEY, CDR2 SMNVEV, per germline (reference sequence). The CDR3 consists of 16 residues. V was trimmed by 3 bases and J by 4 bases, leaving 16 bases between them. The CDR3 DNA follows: TGTGCCAGCAGTTTGACCGGGGGAAGGCTTTACAATGAGCAGTTCTTC. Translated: CASSLTGGRLYNEQFF.

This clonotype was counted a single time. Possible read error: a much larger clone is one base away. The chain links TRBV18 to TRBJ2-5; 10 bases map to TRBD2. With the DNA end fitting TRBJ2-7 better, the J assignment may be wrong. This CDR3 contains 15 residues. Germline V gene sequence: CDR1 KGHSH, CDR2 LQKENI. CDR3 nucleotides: TGTTCCAGCTCCTCTAGCGGGGGAAGGACCTACGAGCAGTACTTC. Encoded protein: CSSSSSGGRTYEQYF.

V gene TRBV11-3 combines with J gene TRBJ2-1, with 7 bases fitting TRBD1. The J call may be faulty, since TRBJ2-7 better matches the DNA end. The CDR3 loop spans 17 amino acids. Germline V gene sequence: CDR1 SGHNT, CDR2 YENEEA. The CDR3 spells CASSLRGGQVSYNEQYF. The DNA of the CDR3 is TGTGCCAGCAGCCTCAGAGGGGGCCAGGTCTCCTACAATGAGCAGTACTTC.

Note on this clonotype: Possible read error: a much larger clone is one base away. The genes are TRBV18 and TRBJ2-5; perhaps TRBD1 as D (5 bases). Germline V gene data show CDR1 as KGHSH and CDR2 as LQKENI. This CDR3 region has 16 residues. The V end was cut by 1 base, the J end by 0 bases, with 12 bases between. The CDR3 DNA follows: TGTGCCAGCTCACCACTGGGGCAGGAGTACCAAGAGACCCAGTACTTC. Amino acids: CASSPLGQEYQETQYF.

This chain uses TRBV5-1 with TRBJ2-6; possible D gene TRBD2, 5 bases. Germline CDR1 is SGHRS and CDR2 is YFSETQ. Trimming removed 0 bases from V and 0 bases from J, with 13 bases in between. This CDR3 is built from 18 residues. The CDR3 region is CASSLGPGSSSGANVLTF. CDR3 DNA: TGCGCCAGCAGCTTGGGTCCGGGGTCAAGCTCTGGGGCCAACGTCCTGACTTTC. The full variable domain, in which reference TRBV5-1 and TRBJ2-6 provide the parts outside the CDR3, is KAGVTQTPRYLIKTRGQQVTLSCSPISGHRSVSWYQQTPGQGLQFLFEYFSETQRNKGNFPGRFSGRQFSNSRSEMNVSTLELGDSALYLCASSLGPGSSSGANVLTFGAGSRLTVL.

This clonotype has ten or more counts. The CDR3 spells CASSLEGGGASSYNEQFF. In nucleotides, the CDR3 is TGTGCCAGCAGCTTAGAGGGCGGGGGAGCTAGCTCCTACAATGAGCAGTTCTTC. This chain joins TRBV7-2 and TRBJ2-1, with TRBD2 matching over 7 bases. This CDR3 spans 18 amino acids. The germline V gene has CDR1 SGHTA and CDR2 FQGNSA. Trimming removed 1 base from V and 0 bases from J; junction bases left unmatched: 9.

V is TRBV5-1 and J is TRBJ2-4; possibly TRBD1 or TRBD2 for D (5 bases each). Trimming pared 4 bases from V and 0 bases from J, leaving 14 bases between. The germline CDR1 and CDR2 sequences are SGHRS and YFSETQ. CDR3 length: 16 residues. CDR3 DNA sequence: TGCGCCAGCAGCCCTCCCGGGGCGATAGCCAAAAACATTCAGTACTTC. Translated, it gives CASSPPGAIAKNIQYF.

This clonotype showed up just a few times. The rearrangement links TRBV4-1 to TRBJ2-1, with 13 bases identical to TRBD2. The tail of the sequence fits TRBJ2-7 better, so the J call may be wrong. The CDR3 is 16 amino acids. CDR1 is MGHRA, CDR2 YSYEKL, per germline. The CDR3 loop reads CASRLTSGGLYNEQYF. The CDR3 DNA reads TGCGCCAGCCGGTTGACTAGCGGGGGGCTATACAATGAGCAGTACTTC.

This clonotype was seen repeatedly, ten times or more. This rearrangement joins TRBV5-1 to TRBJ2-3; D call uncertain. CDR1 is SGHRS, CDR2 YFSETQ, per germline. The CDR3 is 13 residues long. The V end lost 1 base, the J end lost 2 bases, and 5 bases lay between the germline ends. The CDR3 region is CASSLTDTDTQYF. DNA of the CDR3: TGCGCCAGCAGCTTGACCGACACAGATACGCAGTATTTT.

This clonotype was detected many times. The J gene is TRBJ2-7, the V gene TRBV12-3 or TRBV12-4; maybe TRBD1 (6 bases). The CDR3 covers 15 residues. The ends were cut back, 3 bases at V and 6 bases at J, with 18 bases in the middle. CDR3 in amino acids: CASSFQRGSRGEQYF. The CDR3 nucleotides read TGTGCCAGCAGTTTCCAACGGGGCAGCAGGGGCGAGCAGTACTTC.

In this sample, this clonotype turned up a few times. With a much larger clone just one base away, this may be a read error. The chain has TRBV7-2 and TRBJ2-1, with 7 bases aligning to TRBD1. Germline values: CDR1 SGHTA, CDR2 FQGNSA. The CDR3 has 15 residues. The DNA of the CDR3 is TGTGCCGGCAGCGAAGACAGGGCGGCCTACAATGAGCAGTTCTTC. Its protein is CAGSEDRAAYNEQFF.